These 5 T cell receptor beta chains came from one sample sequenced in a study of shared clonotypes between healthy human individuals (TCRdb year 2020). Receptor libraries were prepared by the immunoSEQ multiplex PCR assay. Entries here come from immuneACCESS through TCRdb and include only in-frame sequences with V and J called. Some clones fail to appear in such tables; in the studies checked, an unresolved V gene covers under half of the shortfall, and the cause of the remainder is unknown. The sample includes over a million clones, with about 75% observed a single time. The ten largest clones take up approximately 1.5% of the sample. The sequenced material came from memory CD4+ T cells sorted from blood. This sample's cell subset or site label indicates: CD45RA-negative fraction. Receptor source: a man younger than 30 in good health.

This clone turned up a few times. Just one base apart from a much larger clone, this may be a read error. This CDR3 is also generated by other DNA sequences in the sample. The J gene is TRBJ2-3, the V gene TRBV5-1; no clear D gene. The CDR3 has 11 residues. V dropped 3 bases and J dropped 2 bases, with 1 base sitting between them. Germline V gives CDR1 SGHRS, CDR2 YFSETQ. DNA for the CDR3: TGCGCCAGCAGCTCCACAGATACGCAGTATTTT. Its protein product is CASSSTDTQYF.

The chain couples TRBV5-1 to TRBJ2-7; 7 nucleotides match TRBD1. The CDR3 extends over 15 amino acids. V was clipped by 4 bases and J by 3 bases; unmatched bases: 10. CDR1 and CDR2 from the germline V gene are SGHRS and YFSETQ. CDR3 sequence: CASSPKTGDLYEQYF. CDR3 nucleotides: TGCGCCAGCAGCCCCAAAACAGGGGACCTCTACGAGCAGTACTTC.

DNA of the CDR3: TGTGCCAGCACCGTCCCGGGGGGGGCGCTTAACGAGCAGTACTTC. Residues: CASTVPGGALNEQYF. J is TRBJ2-7 and V is TRBV6-1; 8 bases align to TRBD2. CDR1 and CDR2 from the germline V gene are MNHNS and SASEGT. This CDR3 region has 15 residues. Trimming removed 7 bases from V and 5 bases from J; junction bases left unmatched: 13.

This chain's CDR3 is CAIRDTLQGADGYTF. CDR3 nucleotides: TGTGCCATCAGGGATACACTCCAGGGGGCCGATGGCTACACCTTC. The chain uses TRBV10-3 and TRBJ1-2; 8 positions agree with TRBD1. This CDR3 contains 15 residues. Germline assignment: CDR1 ENHRY and CDR2 SYGVKD. Germline trimming cut 6 bases from V and 6 bases from J; bases unmatched to any gene: 12.

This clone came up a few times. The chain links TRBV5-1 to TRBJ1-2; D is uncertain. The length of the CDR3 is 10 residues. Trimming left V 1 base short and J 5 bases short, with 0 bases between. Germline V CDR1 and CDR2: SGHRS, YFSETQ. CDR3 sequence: CASSLYGYTF. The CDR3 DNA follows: TGCGCCAGCAGCTTGTATGGCTACACCTTC.